These T cell receptor beta chains were read from a single sample in a study of shared clonotypes between healthy human individuals. TCRdb keeps only in-frame clones here, not all; method: immunoSEQ multiplex PCR. The sample yields 1,500,000 or so clones, approximately 98.5% seen once. Sequencing input: naive CD4+ T cells sorted from blood. All receptors derive from a man aged 25-40 years in good health. The conserved cysteine and the conserved F or W are not part of the CDR3 here. D genes are given only for firm matches.

D gene	V gene	J gene	CDR3 protein
.	TRBV5-1	TRBJ1-4	ASSWTGTKNEKLF
TRBD1	TRBV19	TRBJ1-4	ASSIGDSSNEKLF
.	TRBV6-5	TRBJ2-1	ASSYSGVGPQNEQF
.	TRBV30	TRBJ1-1	AWIFLGVTEAF
TRBD1	TRBV7-9	TRBJ2-2	ASSSRGQLNTGELF
TRBD1	TRBV4-3	TRBJ2-1	ASSRERDSNYNEQF
TRBD1	TRBV28	TRBJ2-7	ASTPGQGSAEQY
.	TRBV7-8	TRBJ1-4	ASSLRNRGEKLF
.	TRBV11-3	TRBJ2-7	ASSSSNLHEQY
.	TRBV7-8	TRBJ2-1	ASSRPRQEQF
TRBD2	TRBV10-3	TRBJ2-5	AISLLAGAPETQY
TRBD2	TRBV10-3	TRBJ2-5	AIRREGIETQY
TRBD1	TRBV10-1	TRBJ2-1	ASATDPPGQGVHEQF
.	TRBV14	TRBJ2-7	ASSRLQGSHEQY
TRBD2	TRBV6-5	TRBJ2-1	ASSLAGGPQNEQF
TRBD2	TRBV15	TRBJ2-1	ATSRDRQTSGSSHEQF
.	TRBV2	TRBJ1-2	ASSSGLNYGYT
TRBD2	TRBV25-1	TRBJ2-3	ASSESISGSGPDTQY
TRBD1	TRBV4-3	TRBJ2-7	ASSQELVRDSWRYEQY
.	TRBV27	TRBJ1-1	ASHWGEGTEAF
TRBD2	TRBV11-2	TRBJ2-7	ASSLDRPGTSGYYEQY
.	TRBV7-6	TRBJ2-7	ASSLVPSVGEQY
TRBD2	TRBV29-1	TRBJ2-1	SVPTSQWSNEQF
TRBD2	TRBV5-6	TRBJ2-3	ASSLLAGGTDTQY
.	TRBV9	TRBJ2-1	ASSVESVSYNEQF
TRBD1	TRBV16	TRBJ2-7	ASSQSQGAGEQY
.	TRBV15	TRBJ2-7	ATSRDPASSYEQY
.	TRBV5-6	TRBJ2-2	ASSFKAGRTGELF
.	TRBV2	TRBJ1-2	ASSPNAANYGYT
.	TRBV28	TRBJ2-3	ASSSGDTQY
.	TRBV5-4	TRBJ1-2	ASSLGTVYGYT
TRBD1	TRBV5-1	TRBJ1-2	ASRVIGGTGNYGYT
.	TRBV2	TRBJ2-7	ASSLESREQY
.	TRBV20-1	TRBJ2-3	SAGLGQLS
.	TRBV18	TRBJ1-1	ASSPGGTAEAF
TRBD2	TRBV7-9	TRBJ2-7	ASSSDLHGLAAYEQY
.	TRBV18	TRBJ2-5	ASSPFLRQGQETQY
.	TRBV4-1	TRBJ2-1	ASSFAYKNEQF
.	TRBV5-1	TRBJ2-4	ASSPGSSGTLAKNIQY
TRBD1	TRBV5-1	TRBJ2-5	ASSLEGTGGRETQY
.	TRBV9	TRBJ2-1	ASSVRNTGNEQF
TRBD2	TRBV7-3	TRBJ2-7	ASSPSTSGRGEQY
.	TRBV5-1	TRBJ2-7	ASSPAWPGEQY
.	TRBV29-1	TRBJ2-7	SAAGAASSYEQY
TRBD2	TRBV6-5	TRBJ2-1	ASSRLADSYNEQF